This TCR beta chain came from a study of cytomegalovirus exposure and HLA in healthy donors (dated 2017 in TCRdb). With regard to the full study: According to a later analysis, one platform produced both the 120 validation repertoires and the roughly 650 repertoires of the first cohort. The study was designed to test whether signatures of past pathogen exposure could be identified by cataloging public T cell receptors. Besides the first cohort of 666 subjects, a separate validation cohort made up of about 120 different subjects was used. High-throughput TCR immunosequencing, statistical association of individual TCRs with disease status, and machine learning were combined to predict cytomegalovirus infection status.

Taken from cysteine to phenylalanine, the CDR3 has 17 residues. Here the CDR3 DNA is all that survives: 51 bases in frame from base 1. CDR1 SEHNR and CDR2 FQNEAQ were looked up in the germline V gene (reference sequence). The junction shows trimming of 0 bases on V and 4 bases on J, and the gene matches do not reach 8 bases of it. What the authors observed across the whole study: A later analysis had no HLA typing for the validation cohort, so co-occurrence there was scored across all 130 or so repertoires. The classifier was reported to diagnose cytomegalovirus status with high specificity and sensitivity in both the original and validation cohorts. A few of the identified cytomegalovirus-associated TCR beta chains were confirmed in vitro to be specific for cytomegalovirus antigens. The study listed around 160 TCR beta chains as associated with cytomegalovirus. According to the authors, the approach could potentially be generalized to other disease states and immunological phenotypes. Of the cluster scores, about 94% were above 0 in a later analysis, which found that TCRs clustered in the first cohort also tended to co-occur in the approximately 130 validation repertoires. Most TCR sequences were seen in very few donors, while some public TCRs were found in many individuals.

The donors were included in the validation cohort of 90 to 150 subjects, a group kept apart from the roughly 700-subject first cohort. The receptor library was made with the immunoSEQ multiplex PCR assay. The original pipeline was this. To diagnose cytomegalovirus status from the catalog of TCR beta chain sequences, a statistical classification framework was built. As stored in TCRdb, this immuneACCESS dataset retains in-frame rearrangements with V and J assigned. A fraction of the clones does not appear; measured against another copy, unresolved V genes explain less than half of the discrepancy, and the remainder lacks a known reason. The D gene and trimming were derived from the DNA, and the V and J assignments and clone size from that table. Present in this sample are 110,000 to 150,000 clones, about 83% of which were seen just once. The ten largest clones represent 1.4% of the sample. This clone appeared a single time. It has no known antigen specificity. The record has no base qualities; no much larger clone is one base away.

What was sequenced was PBMCs. The V and J segments used are TRBV7-9 and TRBJ1-3; TRBD1 agrees with 8 junctional bases. The TCR was taken from a woman aged 25 to 39 in good health and CMV-seronegative. The CDR3 has the sequence CASSLARGQGVGNTIYF. The DNA reads TGTGCCAGCAGCTTAGCCCGCGGACAGGGTGTAGGAAACACCATATATTTT.